This is a list of T cell receptor beta chains from one sample in a study of long-term antiretroviral therapy in people with HIV. Profiled with immunoSEQ multiplex PCR; TCRdb holds only in-frame clones, not every one. The table has 9,000 or so clones, roughly four fifths seen once; the top ten hold over 20%. The sample in question was unsorted PBMCs, obtained 0.6 years before starting antiretroviral therapy. The receptors were gathered from a man aged 35-49 years with HIV. Both conserved end residues are part of each CDR3. The D gene is left open where the match is weak. Rows give clone size only sometimes, using once, few, many, or a class for an expanded clone.

clone size: few
J gene: TRBJ1-5
V gene: TRBV19
D gene: .
CDR3 protein: CASRPDRALGNQPQHF
CDR3 DNA: TGTGCCAGTAGACCGGACAGAGCCTTAGGCAATCAGCCCCAGCATTTT

clone size: .
J gene: TRBJ1-5
V gene: TRBV28
D gene: .
CDR3 protein: CASSLGIFSNQPQHF
CDR3 DNA: TGTGCCAGCAGTCTGGGGATCTTTAGCAATCAGCCCCAGCATTTT

clone size: .
J gene: TRBJ2-7
V gene: TRBV27
D gene: TRBD2
CDR3 protein: CASSLFLAGGYEQYF
CDR3 DNA: TGTGCCAGCAGTTTATTCCTAGCGGGGGGCTACGAGCAGTACTTC

clone size: .
J gene: TRBJ2-7
V gene: TRBV18
D gene: TRBD2
CDR3 protein: CASLGGDSYEQYF
CDR3 DNA: TGTGCCAGCTTGGGAGGGGACTCCTACGAGCAGTACTTC

clone size: once
J gene: TRBJ1-1
V gene: TRBV27
D gene: .
CDR3 protein: CASSLSGGMNTEAFF
CDR3 DNA: TGTGCCAGCAGTTTATCGGGGGGGATGAACACTGAAGCTTTCTTT

clone size: .
J gene: TRBJ2-4
V gene: TRBV10-1
D gene: TRBD1
CDR3 protein: CASSGRTGGEEWDIQYF
CDR3 DNA: TGCGCCAGCAGTGGCCGGACAGGGGGCGAGGAATGGGACATTCAGTACTTC

clone size: .
J gene: TRBJ2-3
V gene: TRBV11-1
D gene: TRBD2
CDR3 protein: CASSLTSGGADTQYF
CDR3 DNA: TGTGCCAGCAGCCTGACTAGCGGGGGTGCAGATACGCAGTATTTT

clone size: .
J gene: TRBJ2-7
V gene: TRBV6-5
D gene: .
CDR3 protein: CASSDTYEQYF
CDR3 DNA: TGTGCCAGCAGTGACACCTACGAGCAGTACTTC

clone size: .
J gene: TRBJ1-4
V gene: TRBV9
D gene: TRBD1
CDR3 protein: CASSVSQGGEKLFF
CDR3 DNA: TGTGCCAGCAGCGTCTCCCAGGGGGGCGAAAAACTGTTTTTT

clone size: .
J gene: TRBJ1-3
V gene: TRBV30
D gene: .
CDR3 protein: CATSSGPGNTIYF
CDR3 DNA: TGTGCCACCAGTAGCGGACCTGGAAACACCATATATTTT

clone size: once
J gene: TRBJ2-3
V gene: TRBV6-1
D gene: .
CDR3 protein: CASKVAVGTDTQYF
CDR3 DNA: TGTGCCAGCAAAGTAGCGGTGGGCACAGATACGCAGTATTTT

clone size: .
J gene: TRBJ1-1
V gene: TRBV9
D gene: .
CDR3 protein: CASSGQAMNTEAFF
CDR3 DNA: TGTGCCAGCAGTGGACAAGCTATGAACACTGAAGCTTTCTTT

clone size: .
J gene: TRBJ1-1
V gene: TRBV6-5
D gene: .
CDR3 protein: CASSYEAYTEAFF
CDR3 DNA: TGTGCCAGCAGTTACGAAGCGTACACTGAAGCTTTCTTT

clone size: .
J gene: TRBJ1-2
V gene: TRBV4-1
D gene: .
CDR3 protein: CASSQLGGYTF
CDR3 DNA: TGCGCCAGCAGCCAACTTGGGGGCTACACCTTC

clone size: .
J gene: TRBJ2-5
V gene: TRBV18
D gene: .
CDR3 protein: CASSPRVTETQYF
CDR3 DNA: TGTGCCAGCTCACCACGGGTAACGGAGACCCAGTACTTC

clone size: .
J gene: TRBJ1-1
V gene: TRBV10-3
D gene: .
CDR3 protein: CAISESGGAGNTEAFF
CDR3 DNA: TGTGCCATCAGTGAGTCGGGGGGCGCCGGGAACACTGAAGCTTTCTTT

clone size: .
J gene: TRBJ1-1
V gene: TRBV7-9
D gene: TRBD1
CDR3 protein: CASSAGTGGLNTEAFF
CDR3 DNA: TGTGCCAGCAGCGCCGGGACAGGGGGTTTGAACACTGAAGCTTTCTTT

clone size: .
J gene: TRBJ2-7
V gene: TRBV11-2
D gene: .
CDR3 protein: CASSPAAGSSYEQYF
CDR3 DNA: TGTGCCAGCAGCCCCGCCGCGGGGAGCTCCTACGAGCAGTACTTC

clone size: .
J gene: TRBJ1-5
V gene: TRBV18
D gene: .
CDR3 protein: CASSLTDNQPQHF
CDR3 DNA: TGTGCCAGCTCACTGACAGACAATCAGCCCCAGCATTTT

clone size: .
J gene: TRBJ2-2
V gene: TRBV10-1
D gene: TRBD2
CDR3 protein: CASSDSGTSGGANTGELFF
CDR3 DNA: TGCGCCAGCAGTGACTCCGGGACTAGCGGGGGCGCGAACACCGGGGAGCTGTTTTTT

clone size: .
J gene: TRBJ2-1
V gene: TRBV11-2
D gene: TRBD2
CDR3 protein: CASSSPGLAALPYNEQFF
CDR3 DNA: TGTGCCAGCAGCTCCCCGGGACTAGCGGCACTTCCCTACAATGAGCAGTTCTTC